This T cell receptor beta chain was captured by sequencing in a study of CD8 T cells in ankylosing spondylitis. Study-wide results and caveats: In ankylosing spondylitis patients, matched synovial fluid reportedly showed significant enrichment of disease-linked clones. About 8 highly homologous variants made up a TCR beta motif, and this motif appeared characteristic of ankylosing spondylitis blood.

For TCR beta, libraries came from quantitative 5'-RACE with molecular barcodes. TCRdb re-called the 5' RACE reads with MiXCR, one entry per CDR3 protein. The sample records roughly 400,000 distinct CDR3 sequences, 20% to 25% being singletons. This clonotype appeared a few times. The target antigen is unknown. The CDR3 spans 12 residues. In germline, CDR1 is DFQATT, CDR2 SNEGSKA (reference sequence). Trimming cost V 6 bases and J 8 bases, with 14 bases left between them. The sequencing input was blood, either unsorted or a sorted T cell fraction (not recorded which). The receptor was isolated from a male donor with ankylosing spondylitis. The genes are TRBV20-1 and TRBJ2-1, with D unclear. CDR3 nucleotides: TGCAGTGCCGAACCGACACGGGATGAGCAGTTCTTC. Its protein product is CSAEPTRDEQFF.